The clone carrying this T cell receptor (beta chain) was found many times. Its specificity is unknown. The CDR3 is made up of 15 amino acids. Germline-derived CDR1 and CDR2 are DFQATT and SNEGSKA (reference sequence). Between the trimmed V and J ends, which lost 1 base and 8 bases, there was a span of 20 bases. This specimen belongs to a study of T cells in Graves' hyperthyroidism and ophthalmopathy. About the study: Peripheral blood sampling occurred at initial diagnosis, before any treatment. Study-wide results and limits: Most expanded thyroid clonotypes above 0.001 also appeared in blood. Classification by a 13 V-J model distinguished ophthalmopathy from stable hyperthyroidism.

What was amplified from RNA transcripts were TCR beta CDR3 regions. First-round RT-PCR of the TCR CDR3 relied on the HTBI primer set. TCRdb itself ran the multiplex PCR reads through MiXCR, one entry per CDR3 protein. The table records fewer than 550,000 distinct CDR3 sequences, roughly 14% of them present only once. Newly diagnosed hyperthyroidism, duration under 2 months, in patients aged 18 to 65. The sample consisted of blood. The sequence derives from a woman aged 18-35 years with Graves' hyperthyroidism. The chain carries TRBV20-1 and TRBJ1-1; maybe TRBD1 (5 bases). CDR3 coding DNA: TGCAGTGCTAGAGGGATGCGGGGGGGAGGGGACGAAGCTTTCTTT. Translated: CSARGMRGGGDEAFF.